This TCR beta chain originates from a study of T-cell memory formation after mild COVID-19. Study in general: Clustering of TCRs was largely donor specific.

TCR alpha and TCR beta cDNA libraries with sample barcodes and UMIs came from 5'RACE using constant-segment primers. TCRdb analysed the 5' RACE reads with MiXCR anew, one entry per CDR3 protein. The sample gives 540,000 or so distinct CDR3 sequences, around 20% of which show up once; 9.5% to 15% is in the top ten. The germline V gene has CDR1 SEHNR and CDR2 FQNEAQ (reference sequence). With V trimmed by 4 bases and J by 3 bases, 7 bases remained unmatched. CDR3 size: 17 residues. This clonotype has more than one count but fewer than ten. As yet, its antigen is unknown. General study results and limits: The second-wave clones peaking on day 37 were not confirmed as SARS-CoV-2-specific. Pre-infection memory held some responding clones, suggesting pre-existing cross-reactive T cells responded.

The V call is TRBV7-9, the J call TRBJ2-2, with 11 bases lining up with TRBD2. This sequence originates from an adult woman who had mild COVID-19 (a few samples of this study predate the infection). Cell type and time point are not known. Sequencing was done on a sample of PBMCs or a T cell subset sorted from them (not recorded which). CDR3 DNA: TGTGCCAGCAGCTACCCACTAGCGGGAGTAGACACCGGGGAGCTGTTTTTT. As protein: CASSYPLAGVDTGELFF.